This T cell receptor beta chain was documented in a study of blood T cell repertoires in COVID-19. Recruits, aged 18 to 89 years, lived in approximately 26 US areas. Assay used: immunoSEQ multiplex PCR; TCRdb lists only in-frame clones, some missing. The profile covers 300,000 or so clones, with roughly 85% appearing a single time and 5.5% to 6% taken by the ten largest. J lost 0 bases, V lost 2 bases, and 12 bases had no gene match. This CDR3 is built from 18 residues. Germline-derived CDR1 and CDR2 are SGHTA and FQGTGA. This chain links TRBV7-3 with TRBJ1-2; 7 positions agree with TRBD1. The receptor's source is a woman in her 30s who had recovered from COVID-19. The sequenced sample consisted of PBMCs or T cells enriched from blood (not recorded which). CDR3 region: CASSLWAQGSLANYGYTF. CDR3 coding DNA: TGTGCCAGCAGCTTATGGGCACAGGGGTCCCTAGCTAACTATGGCTACACCTTC.